The present T cell receptor (beta chain) was sequenced within a study of blood T cell repertoires in COVID-19. In the study overall: Material from acute and convalescent COVID-19 was sourced from the United States, Italy and Spain. Nucleic acid was either cDNA or gDNA, and it came from T cells, B-cell-depleted T cells, or PBMCs.

How the authors handled the data: Amplification of reference gene primers provided the estimated nucleated cell counts. Clones were sequenced by immunoSEQ multiplex PCR, and TCRdb holds only the in-frame ones, with some missing. D and trimming were read from the DNA, whereas the V and J calls and clone size are those reported in that table. Of 450,000 or so clones listed, about 90% are singletons. The germline CDR1 and CDR2 sequences are MNHEY and SVGAGI. The V segment lost 2 bases and the J segment 0 bases; nucleotides outside the gene matches: 3. The CDR3 sequence is 16 residues long. Seattle patients were enrolled while actively infected and followed longitudinally.

The clonotype originates from a young man with COVID-19, enrolled during active disease. The chain carries TRBV6-5 and TRBJ2-2; TRBD2 agrees at 7 bases. Source material: peripheral blood. The CDR3 sequence: CASSYQAGTNTGELFF. The CDR3 DNA reads as TGTGCCAGCAGTTACCAAGCGGGGACGAACACCGGGGAGCTGTTTTTT.